This T cell receptor (beta chain) was identified in a study of blood T cell repertoires in COVID-19. Background on the study: T cells, B-cell-depleted T cells, or PBMCs provided the cDNA or gDNA that served as material.

Libraries were prepared by immunoSEQ multiplex PCR; TCRdb keeps only in-frame clonotypes and omits some of them. The sample lists about 270,000 clones, approximately 88% seen once, with 0.95% to 1.5% in the top ten. The germline V gene has CDR1 SGHTA and CDR2 FQGTGA. Trimming cost V 3 bases and J 10 bases, with 10 bases left between them. CDR3 length: 12 residues. Material for sequencing was PBMCs or T cells enriched from blood (not recorded which). The chain employs TRBV7-3 and TRBJ2-1; unclear D gene. This TCR was recovered from a middle-aged woman with acute COVID-19. The CDR3 is CASSFDRGEQFF. CDR3 in DNA: TGTGCCAGCAGCTTTGACCGCGGAGAGCAGTTCTTC. Full variable domain (missing parts from reference TRBV7-3 and TRBJ2-1): GAGVSQTPSNKVTEKGKYVELRCDPISGHTALYWYRQSLGQGPEFLIYFQGTGAADDSGLPNDRFFAVRPEGSVSTLKIQRTERGDSAVYLCASSFDRGEQFFGPGTRLTVL.